The present T cell receptor (beta chain) was sequenced within a study of T cells in Graves' hyperthyroidism and ophthalmopathy. Study background: Any treatment followed the collection of peripheral blood at initial diagnosis. Notes on the study in general: Clonotypes that were expanded in thyroid above 0.001 mostly appeared in blood too.

V was shortened by 4 bases and J by 7 bases, with 13 bases between the two germline ends. CDR1 MDHEN and CDR2 SYDVKM come from the germline V gene. The CDR3 has 13 amino acids. In this sample, this clonotype turned up many times. Its antigen is still unknown. TCR beta CDR3 sequences were amplified from RNA transcripts. Initially, a first-round RT-PCR of the TCR CDR3 employed the HTBI primer set. TCRdb used MiXCR to reprocess the multiplex PCR reads, holding one entry per CDR3 protein. The data contain under 800,000 distinct CDR3 sequences, roughly 15% of them singletons. Material: blood. This TCR was recovered from a woman in her late teens or twenties with Graves' hyperthyroidism. V and J are TRBV28 and TRBJ1-1, with D perhaps TRBD1 (5 bases). The CDR3 region is CASSSGQGGEAFF. The CDR3 nucleotides read TGTGCCAGCAGTTCAGGGCAGGGAGGTGAAGCTTTCTTT. Complete variable domain (other parts from reference TRBV28 and TRBJ1-1): DVKVTQSSRYLVKRTGEKVFLECVQDMDHENMFWYRQDPGLGLRLIYFSYDVKMKEKGDIPEGYSVSREKKERFSLILESASTNQTSMYLCASSSGQGGEAFFGQGTRLTVV.